These T cell receptor beta chains were read from a single sample in a study of T cells in localized non-small cell lung cancer. Generated by immunoSEQ multiplex PCR, the TCRdb table keeps only in-frame clones and is missing some. This table holds about 46,000 clones, about four fifths found once. Source: peripheral blood mononuclear cells, taken before any cancer treatment. The receptors here all came from a man aged 40-75 years with stage III lung adenocarcinoma. Both conserved end residues are part of each CDR3. The D gene is left open where the match is weak. The listing skips clone size in some rows; elsewhere it reads once, few, many or a size class.

clone_size j_call v_call d_call cdr3_length cdr3_nt cdr3_aa
once TRBJ2-3 TRBV4-1 TRBD1 17 TGCGCCAGCAGCCAACCACGCAAGGACAGGGACAAAAATACGCAGTATTTT CASSQPRKDRDKNTQYF
many TRBJ2-5 TRBV10-3 TRBD2 15 TGTGCCATCAGTGAAAGCGGGGGGCCGCAAGAGACCCAGTACTTC CAISESGGPQETQYF
- TRBJ2-3 TRBV9 TRBD2 17 TGTGCCAGCAGCGTTACGGCGGGGGGATCTAGCACAGATACGCAGTATTTT CASSVTAGGSSTDTQYF
- TRBJ1-3 TRBV30 - 15 TGTGCCTGGAGGGGACGCGGGGCCTCTGGAAACACCATATATTTT CAWRGRGASGNTIYF
- TRBJ2-2 TRBV10-1 - 13 TGCGCCAGCAGTGAGAGAGATACCGGGGAGCTGTTTTTT CASSERDTGELFF
few TRBJ1-1 TRBV5-1 TRBD1 13 TGCGCCAGCAGCCCCAGGGGGCGCCCTGAAGCTTTCTTT CASSPRGRPEAFF
- TRBJ2-3 TRBV4-1 TRBD2 17 TGCGCCAGCAGCCAGTTTAGCGGGGGCCCTAGCACAGATACGCAGTATTTT CASSQFSGGPSTDTQYF
- TRBJ2-7 TRBV18 TRBD1 13 TGTGCCAGCTCCCAATCGGGACAGGGAGAGCAGTACTTC CASSQSGQGEQYF
- TRBJ2-2 TRBV5-1 - 14 TGCGCCAGCACTCGGACACAGAACACCGGGGAGCTGTTTTTT CASTRTQNTGELFF
once TRBJ1-2 TRBV6-6 - 15 TGTGCCAGCAGCGAGGGCCGGGACAAGTGGTATGGCTACACCTTC CASSEGRDKWYGYTF
- TRBJ1-5 TRBV4-1 - 15 TGCGCCAGCAGCCAAGAAGGCCAAGGAGATCAGCCCCAGCATTTT CASSQEGQGDQPQHF
few TRBJ1-6 TRBV2 - 14 TGTGCCAGCACCCAGAGCTCCTATAATTCACCCCTCCACTTT CASTQSSYNSPLHF
- TRBJ1-6 TRBV9 - 15 TGTGCCAGCAGCGTAGATCGGACGGCTAATTCACCCCTCCACTTT CASSVDRTANSPLHF
- TRBJ2-7 TRBV5-8 TRBD1 14 TGTGCCAGCAGCTTGGGACAGGGGATTGACGAGCAGTACTTC CASSLGQGIDEQYF
- TRBJ2-5 TRBV20-1 - 11 TGCAGTCTACTCGGGATGGAGACCCAGTACTTC CSLLGMETQYF
- TRBJ1-3 TRBV10-2 - 14 TGCGCCAGCAGTGCATCCGGGGCCGGAAACACCATATATTTT CASSASGAGNTIYF
- TRBJ1-5 TRBV5-1 - 13 TGCGCCAGCAGCTCCGACTGGAATCAGCCCCAGCATTTT CASSSDWNQPQHF